This T cell receptor beta chain stems from a study of blood T cell repertoires in COVID-19. The V segment lost 3 bases and the J segment 4 bases; nucleotides outside the gene matches: 11. Germline CDR1 is SGHTA and CDR2 is FQGNSA. The CDR3 has 17 residues. TCRdb's copy holds only in-frame clones and misses some; the assay was immunoSEQ multiplex PCR. The sample has 70,000 to 75,000 clones, about 79% seen once. This clone was detected ten times or more. This sequence joins TRBV7-2 and TRBJ2-3; 9 nucleotides align to TRBD2. Sequenced: peripheral blood. The receptor was isolated from a man in his 70s with acute or convalescent COVID-19. The CDR3 DNA reads as TGTGCCAGCAGCTTTTTATCGGCGGGAGGGAGAGCAGATACGCAGTATTTT. Translating gives CASSFLSAGGRADTQYF.